This T cell receptor (beta chain) was sequenced for a study of Ad26.COV2.S vaccination and SARS-CoV-2 variants. General study points: Considerable breadth of spike-specific CD8+ and CD4+ T cell responses has reportedly been documented following vaccination.

Only in-frame clones appear in the TCRdb table, and some are missing; sequencing was by immunoSEQ multiplex PCR. Among under 300,000 clones listed, 70% to 90% were seen once. Comments on this clone: Its antigen is as yet unknown.

Trimming cost V 5 bases and J 5 bases, with 18 bases left between them. This CDR3 has 15 residues. Germline CDR1 and CDR2: SEHNR and FQNEAQ (reference sequence). Treatment: some 20 received Ad26.COV2.S at low or high dose, single or two shots; about 5 received placebo; per-sample allocation not given. The samples date from day 63 after the first vaccine or placebo injection. V and J are TRBV7-9 and TRBJ2-5; perhaps TRBD1 as D (5 bases). The sequence derives from a person aged 18 to 65 who received the Ad26.COV2.S COVID-19 vaccine or a placebo. This specimen consisted of peripheral blood, obtained in a trial of Ad26.COV2.S vaccine versus placebo. Written as DNA, the CDR3 is TGTGCCAGCAGCCTCGGACGGGTCCCAGGGGAGACCCAGTACTTC. Encoded protein: CASSLGRVPGETQYF.